Sequencing of this TCR beta chain was carried out in a study of blood T cell repertoires in COVID-19. Study context: T cells, B-cell-depleted T cells, or PBMCs provided the cDNA or gDNA that served as material.

The authors' processing: Reference gene primer amplification yielded estimated nucleated cell counts. The assay was immunoSEQ multiplex PCR, and TCRdb's table has in-frame clones only and misses some. V and J calls and clone size are given by that table; D and trimming were obtained from the DNA. The data hold more than 300,000 clones, with around 82% observed a single time. CDR1 is GTSNPN and CDR2 is SVGIG in the germline V gene (reference sequence). The CDR3 runs 14 residues. J lost 5 bases, V lost 7 bases, and 8 bases had no gene match. The chain is built from TRBV30 and TRBJ2-7; 13 bases agree with TRBD2. The sequencing input was peripheral blood. The sequence was obtained from a woman aged 50 to 60 with acute or convalescent COVID-19. The CDR3, as DNA: TGTGCCTCGGGACTAGCGGGAAGGTCCGACGAGCAGTACTTC. Its translation: CASGLAGRSDEQYF.